The text below deals with one TCR beta chain. The assay was immunoSEQ multiplex PCR, and TCRdb's table has in-frame clones only and misses some. The sample includes fewer than 50,000 clones, more than 80% of them seen just once. The data originate from a study of control samples from healthy donors and cancer patients. The TCR comes from a man aged 25 to 45 with colorectal cancer. The material sequenced was PBMCs.

Here the CDR3 reads CASSLRTGTDTQYF. The DNA of the CDR3 is TGTGCCAGCAGCTTACGAACCGGCACAGATACGCAGTATTTT. The chain employs TRBV7-9 and TRBJ2-3, with D uncertain. The CDR3 has 14 amino acids. Germline V gene data show CDR1 as SEHNR and CDR2 as FQNEAQ (reference sequence). Trimming removed 2 bases at V and 1 base at J, with 7 bases between.